The rows below give T cell receptor beta chains drawn from one sample of a study of T-cell reconstitution after alpha-beta-depleted transplantation in children. TCRdb passed the PCR reads through MiXCR, listing each CDR3 protein once. The repertoire holds 40,000 to 60,000 distinct CDR3 sequences, with roughly 8.7% as singletons. The sequenced sample was PBMCs, mostly from graft donor cells, obtained 60 days after TCRalphabeta/CD19-depleted stem cell transplant. Receptors originate from a male patient between 2 and 10 years old who had a stem cell transplant for chronic granulomatous disease, so the T cells may come from the graft donor. CDR3s include the opening cysteine and the closing phenylalanine or tryptophan. Fields, in order: J gene, V gene, clone size, D gene, CDR3 protein, CDR3 DNA. D genes are given only for firm matches. Part of the rows lack a size; the others show once, few, many or a class for expanded clones.

TRBJ2-7 TRBV20-1 many . CSASSDLKPGTQYF TGCAGTGCTAGCTCCGACCTCAAACCGGGAACGCAGTACTTC
TRBJ2-7 TRBV5-1 many . CASSRPEEHEQYF TGCGCCAGCAGCCGGCCCGAGGAACACGAGCAGTACTTC
TRBJ2-3 TRBV20-1 many TRBD2 CSATDYSGRIDTQYF TGCAGTGCTACCGACTATAGCGGGAGGATAGATACGCAGTATTTT
TRBJ2-5 TRBV5-1 . . CASSLAGRREETQYF TGCGCCAGCAGCTTGGCCGGACGGAGAGAAGAGACCCAGTACTTC
TRBJ1-1 TRBV9 many . CASSVEPIAEAFF TGTGCCAGCAGCGTAGAACCGATCGCTGAAGCTTTCTTT
TRBJ1-1 TRBV20-1 many . CSARDWTANTEAFF TGCAGTGCTAGAGATTGGACGGCGAACACTGAAGCTTTCTTT
TRBJ2-7 TRBV12-3/TRBV12-4 few TRBD2 CASSPPTGLAVNEQYF TGTGCCAGCAGTCCGCCGACTGGACTAGCGGTCAACGAGCAGTACTTC
TRBJ2-4 TRBV14 . . CASSPDIAKNIQYF TGTGCCAGCAGCCCGGACATAGCCAAAAACATTCAGTACTTC
TRBJ2-2 TRBV27 many TRBD2 CASSLAGVGHAGELFF TGTGCCAGCAGTTTGGCGGGGGTCGGTCATGCCGGGGAGCTGTTTTTT
TRBJ2-3 TRBV9 many . CASSVLLTDTQYF TGTGCCAGCAGCGTACTACTAACAGATACGCAGTATTTT
TRBJ1-6 TRBV20-1 many . CSAPRGFGNSPLHF TGCAGTGCTCCGAGGGGATTTGGTAATTCACCCCTCCACTTT
TRBJ1-2 TRBV4-3 many TRBD1 CASSREGQGDGYTF TGCGCCAGCAGCCGAGAGGGACAGGGAGATGGCTACACCTTC
TRBJ2-1 TRBV27 many TRBD2 CASSLSLVTGLAGNEQFF TGTGCCAGCAGTTTATCTTTGGTAACGGGACTAGCTGGGAATGAGCAGTTCTTC
TRBJ2-2 TRBV5-5 . . CASSLGVGGGGGELFF TGTGCCAGCAGCCTGGGAGTAGGAGGCGGCGGCGGGGAGCTGTTTTTT
TRBJ2-2 TRBV12-3/TRBV12-4 many TRBD1 CASSLSGTGLTGERFF TGTGCCAGCAGTTTATCCGGGACAGGCCTCACCGGGGAGCGTTTTTTT
TRBJ2-2 TRBV5-1 . TRBD1 CASSLTGQGAGELFF TGCGCCAGCAGCTTAACCGGACAGGGGGCCGGGGAGCTGTTTTTT
TRBJ1-4 TRBV6-1 many . CASRIQPKEKLFF TGTGCCAGCAGGATACAGCCCAAGGAAAAACTGTTTTTT
TRBJ1-2 TRBV4-3 many TRBD1 CASSQEIQGAYGYTF TGCGCCAGCAGCCAAGAGATCCAGGGGGCTTATGGCTACACCTTC
TRBJ2-2 TRBV5-5 many . CASIGQTSSNTGELFF TGTGCCAGCATTGGGCAGACCAGTTCGAACACCGGGGAGCTGTTTTTT
TRBJ1-5 TRBV10-1 many TRBD1 CASRTRQGKGRQPQHF TGCGCCAGCAGAACCAGACAGGGGAAGGGGCGTCAGCCCCAGCATTTT
TRBJ1-1 TRBV7-2 many . CASSPLSAEAFF TGTGCCAGCAGCCCATTGAGCGCTGAAGCTTTCTTT
TRBJ2-2 TRBV11-2 . TRBD1 CASSFMGQVFPSPNNTGELFF TGTGCCAGCAGCTTCATGGGACAGGTCTTCCCTTCACCAAACAACACCGGGGAGCTGTTTTTT
TRBJ2-7 TRBV20-1 many . CSARDTSSSYEQYF TGCAGTGCTAGAGATACGTCATCTTCCTACGAGCAGTACTTC
TRBJ2-5 TRBV6-5 medium-sized . CASKNRQETQYF TGTGCCAGCAAAAACAGACAAGAGACCCAGTACTTC
TRBJ2-1 TRBV6-2/TRBV6-3 many TRBD1 CASSYKTGTGFYNEQFF TGTGCCAGCAGTTACAAAACCGGGACAGGTTTCTACAATGAGCAGTTCTTC
TRBJ1-2 TRBV9 many . CASSVNLGGLYGYTF TGTGCCAGCAGCGTAAATCTGGGGGGCCTCTATGGCTACACCTTC